The clone carrying this T cell receptor beta chain has ten or more counts. The antigen is not known. The data are from a study of T-cell reconstitution after alpha-beta-depleted transplantation in children. Unique molecular identifiers were incorporated during preparation of the TCRbeta library. TCRdb recomputed calls from the PCR reads with MiXCR, one row per CDR3 protein. In the table there are 450,000 to 600,000 distinct CDR3 sequences, over 9.5% of which are singletons. Study results and caveats: The study traced high day-60 TCRbeta diversity in some patients to surviving recipient T cells and thymic progenitors. By about two months after transplant, alpha-beta T cells reportedly arose from several hundred graft clones that had expanded.

The CDR3 totals 16 residues. Trimming at V came to 3 bases and at J to 7 bases, leaving 13 bases not matched to a gene. Germline CDR1 is MGHRA and CDR2 is YSYEKL. Sequencing used PBMCs, obtained before TCRalphabeta/CD19-depleted stem cell transplant. The sequence was collected from a child aged 2 to 9 with inherited bone marrow failure, due to receive a stem cell transplant. This chain links TRBV4-1 with TRBJ2-7; 9 nucleotides match TRBD2. The CDR3 region has the DNA TGCGCCAGCAGCCACGGACTAGCGAGAGGGGGTTTGGAGCAGTACTTC. Its protein product is CASSHGLARGGLEQYF.